Given below is one T cell receptor beta chain in context. Data came from immunoSEQ multiplex PCR; TCRdb stores just in-frame clones and leaves some out. This table has 65,000 to 85,000 clones, around 85% appearing once. The CDR3 contains 16 residues. V was shortened by 3 bases and J by 6 bases, with 21 bases between the two germline ends. Germline V gene data show CDR1 as SGHRS and CDR2 as YFSETQ. These data belong to a study of OX40 agonist ivuxolimab in advanced cancers. This clonotype was obtained from an adult with an advanced solid tumor such as melanoma, head and neck, liver or kidney cancer. The J gene is TRBJ2-5, the V gene TRBV5-1; D is possibly TRBD1 (6 bases). This sample comprised CD4+ or CD8+ T cells sorted from blood, obtained in a trial of the OX40 agonist ivuxolimab. Written as DNA, the CDR3 is TGCGCCAGCAGCTCAAGGACAGAGCAGCCAAAGAAGACCCAGTACTTC. Its protein is CASSSRTEQPKKTQYF.